This TCR beta chain is from a study of blood T cell repertoires in COVID-19. Study background: The analysed material was cDNA or gDNA that came from T cells, B-cell-depleted T cells, or PBMCs.

Clones were sequenced by immunoSEQ multiplex PCR, and TCRdb holds only the in-frame ones, with some missing. This table has roughly 380,000 clones, roughly 90% appearing once. Germline lookup yields CDR1 MDHEN and CDR2 SYDVKM. This CDR3 comprises 16 residues. V was clipped by 4 bases and J by 3 bases, with 15 bases between them. Participants' reported clinical history set cohort assignment. This chain uses TRBV28 with TRBJ1-4; no reliable D call. Sequenced: PBMCs or T cells enriched from blood (not recorded which). The sequence was obtained from a woman under 40 who had recovered from COVID-19. The CDR3 DNA is TGTGCCAGCAGTTCTCCCATTCTGGGAGCTAATGAAAAACTGTTTTTT. Translating gives CASSSPILGANEKLFF.